Below are 8 T cell receptor beta chains sequenced from a single sample in a study of cytomegalovirus exposure and HLA in healthy donors. The PCR contained 60 Vbeta and 13 Jbeta primers. Only in-frame clones appear in the TCRdb table, and some are missing; sequencing was by immunoSEQ multiplex PCR. The repertoire has more than 150,000 clones, approximately 80% of them found once; the top ten carry 7%. Source material: PBMCs. Receptor source: a middle-aged woman in good health and CMV-seropositive.

To note about this clone: One end of the junction is discordant with germline, which a read error may explain. The rearrangement uses TRBV7-9 and TRBJ2-5; 7 bases map to TRBD2. This CDR3 comprises 12 residues. Germline CDR1 reads SEHNR; CDR2 reads FQNEAQ (reference sequence). The CDR3 sequence: CSSSWGGETQYF. The CDR3 DNA reads as TGTTCCAGCAGCTGGGGGGGGGAGACCCAGTACTTC.

This clone was counted a single time. This chain uses TRBV6-1 with TRBJ2-5; 11 bases are a match to TRBD2. Losses at the gene ends were 2 bases for V and 9 bases for J; bases not matched to a gene: 8. CDR1 and CDR2 (germline): MNHNS, SASEGT. The CDR3 sequence is 15 residues long. CDR3 region: CASSELGSGGAAQYF. In DNA, the CDR3 is TGTGCCAGCAGTGAATTGGGTAGCGGGGGGGCAGCCCAGTACTTC.

This clone was found once. V and J are TRBV28 and TRBJ1-3; D unresolved. Trimming left V 5 bases short and J 0 bases short, with 17 bases between. Germline V gives CDR1 MDHEN, CDR2 SYDVKM. The CDR3 covers 17 residues. CDR3 bases: TGTGCCAGCAGTCCACCACAGATCTTCGCCTCTGGAAACACCATATATTTT. It codes for CASSPPQIFASGNTIYF.

V and J are TRBV5-6 and TRBJ2-7; 7 bases fit TRBD1. The CDR3 spans 12 residues. In germline, CDR1 is SGHDT, CDR2 YYEEEE. V shed 2 bases and J 6 bases; nucleotides not matched to a gene: 2. The CDR3 spells CASSLYRGEQYF. CDR3 nucleotides: TGTGCCAGCAGCTTATACAGGGGCGAGCAGTACTTC.

This clone was found once. The chain recombines TRBV4-1 with TRBJ1-2; tentative D call: TRBD1 (5 bases). The CDR3 covers 12 residues. Germline CDR1 is MGHRA and CDR2 is YSYEKL. V lost 1 base and J lost 6, with 6 bases in between. The CDR3 reads CASSQAGDGYTF. Written as DNA, the CDR3 is TGCGCCAGCAGCCAAGCGGGGGATGGCTACACCTTC.

This sequence joins TRBV4-1 and TRBJ2-1; 11 positions match TRBD2. CDR3 size: 17 residues. Germline loops: CDR1 MGHRA, CDR2 YSYEKL. Unmatched junction bases numbered 12, after V lost 4 bases and J lost 7 bases. Written as DNA, the CDR3 is TGCGCCAGCAGCCGCGCCTTTCTAGCGGGGGGCCTAAATGAGCAGTTCTTC. Its translation: CASSRAFLAGGLNEQFF.

CDR3 residues: CASSLAETNYGYTF. The DNA for the CDR3 is TGTGCCAGCAGCTTGGCAGAAACTAACTATGGCTACACCTTC. The rearrangement uses TRBV7-8 and TRBJ1-2; D is ambiguous. The V gene's germline CDR1 is SGHVS and CDR2 FQNEAQ. Trimming took 3 bases from V and 0 from J, leaving 8 bases between them. The CDR3 sequence is 14 residues long. Together with reference TRBV7-8 and TRBJ1-2, the CDR3 gives the full variable domain: GAGVSQSPRYKVAKRGQDVALRCDPISGHVSLFWYQQALGQGPEFLTYFQNEAQLDKSGLPSDRFFAERPEGSVSTLKIQRTQQEDSAVYLCASSLAETNYGYTFGSGTRLTVV.

This clone has more than one count but fewer than ten. The rearrangement links TRBV18 to TRBJ1-2; 9 bases match TRBD1. The germline gives CDR1 KGHSH, CDR2 LQKENI. The CDR3 runs 17 residues. Trimming took 3 bases from V and 8 from J; bases not matched to a gene: 16. Written as DNA, the CDR3 is TGTGCCAGCTCACCCCCCCTCGGGACAGGGTATCGAGGGGGCTACACCTTC. This gives the protein CASSPPLGTGYRGGYTF.